The next 25 T cell receptor beta chains were all read from a single sample in a study of blood T cell repertoires in COVID-19. Libraries were prepared by immunoSEQ multiplex PCR; TCRdb keeps only in-frame clonotypes and omits some of them. Here the sample spans tens of thousands of clones, roughly 91% being singletons. Sequenced input: peripheral blood. Receptors were obtained from a man aged 45-60 years with active COVID-19.

The V and J genes are TRBV9 and TRBJ1-2; 7 positions agree with TRBD1. There are 16 residues in the CDR3. Germline CDR1 is SGDLS and CDR2 is YYNGEE. After removal of 0 bases from V and 7 bases from J, the junction contained 12 bases not matched to a gene. CDR3 sequence: CASSVGGSGGRSGYTF. The CDR3 DNA reads as TGTGCCAGCAGCGTAGGAGGGTCAGGGGGTAGGAGTGGCTACACCTTC.

The chain recombines TRBV3-1 (or the pseudogene TRBV3-2) with TRBJ2-7; 9 nucleotides line up with TRBD2. Germline loops: CDR1 LGHDT, CDR2 YNNKEL (reference sequence). CDR3 size: 14 residues. With 3 bases clipped from V and 2 bases from J, the junction kept 2 bases outside the gene matches. The CDR3 DNA sequence: TGTGCCAGCAGCCACGCTAGCGGGGCCTACGAGCAGTACTTC. Residues: CASSHASGAYEQYF.

The chain has TRBV5-4 and TRBJ2-4; D may be TRBD2 (6 bases). The CDR3 spans 16 residues. The V gene lost 4 bases and the J gene lost 3 bases, with 17 bases spanning the gap. Germline V gives CDR1 SGHNT, CDR2 YYREEE (reference sequence). The DNA for the CDR3 is TGTGCCAGCAGCGGGGGGACGGACTCCTTCAAAAACATTCAGTACTTC. It yields the protein CASSGGTDSFKNIQYF. Full variable domain (rest looked up from reference TRBV5-4 and TRBJ2-4): ETGVTQSPTHLIKTRGQQVTLRCSSQSGHNTVSWYQQALGQGPQFIFQYYREEENGRGNFPPRFSGLQFPNYSSELNVNALELDDSALYLCASSGGTDSFKNIQYFGAGTRLSVL.

This clone came up once. This sequence joins TRBV12-3 or TRBV12-4 and TRBJ1-2, with D perhaps matching TRBD1 (6 bases). The CDR3 has 12 amino acids. V lost 5 bases, J lost 8 bases, and 12 bases lay in between. The CDR3 loop is CASSRTVGGYTF. Here the CDR3 DNA reads TGTGCCAGCAGTCGGACAGTGGGAGGCTACACCTTC.

The chain has TRBV7-9 and TRBJ2-1; 11 bases fit TRBD2. The CDR3 runs to 17 residues. With V trimmed by 5 bases and J by 4 bases, 10 bases remained unmatched. Germline-derived CDR1 and CDR2 are SEHNR and FQNEAQ (reference sequence). CDR3 sequence reads: CASSPRPSGRHYNEQFF. The CDR3 DNA follows: TGTGCCAGCAGCCCTCGACCTAGCGGGAGGCATTACAATGAGCAGTTCTTC.

The genes are TRBV3-1 (or the pseudogene TRBV3-2) and TRBJ2-1, with 8 nucleotides matching TRBD1. V was pared by 3 bases and J by 2 bases, with 0 bases of the junction left unmatched. This CDR3 is 14 amino acids long. Per the germline V gene, CDR1 is LGHDT and CDR2 is YNNKEL (reference sequence). This chain's CDR3 is CASSQDRAYNEQFF. In DNA form, the CDR3 reads TGTGCCAGCAGCCAGGACAGGGCCTACAATGAGCAGTTCTTC.

V usage is TRBV19 and J usage is TRBJ2-7; 11 bases match TRBD2. The CDR3 spans 15 residues. The V gene's germline CDR1 is LNHDA and CDR2 SQIVND (reference sequence). The ends lost 4 bases at V and 1 base at J; junction bases unmatched: 3. DNA of the CDR3: TGTGCCAGTAGTAAACTAGCGGGGGCGTCCTACGAGCAGTACTTC. This gives the protein CASSKLAGASYEQYF.

V and J are TRBV29-1 and TRBJ2-5; the match to TRBD2 covers 8 bases. V lost 4 bases and J lost 9; bases outside the gene matches: 10. CDR3 length: 13 amino acids. Germline CDR1 reads SQVTM; CDR2 reads ANQGSEA. The CDR3 DNA follows: TGCAGCGTTGTAGGACTAGCCCAACGCCCCCAGTACTTC. Translation gives CSVVGLAQRPQYF. Supplemented by reference TRBV29-1 and TRBJ2-5, the full variable domain reads SAVISQKPSRDICQRGTSLTIQCQVDSQVTMMFWYRQQPGQSLTLIATANQGSEATYESGFVIDKFPISRPNLTFSTLTVSNMSPEDSSIYLCSVVGLAQRPQYFGPGTRLLVL.

The V call is TRBV7-3, the J call TRBJ1-2; D gene uncertain. V shed 2 bases and J shed 8 bases, with 9 bases lying between them. The CDR3 covers 12 residues. Germline V gives CDR1 SGHTA, CDR2 FQGTGA. The CDR3 DNA is TGTGCCAGCAGCTTAGATAGCCGCGGCTACACCTTC. Translating it yields CASSLDSRGYTF. Filled out from reference TRBV7-3 and TRBJ1-2, the complete variable domain reads GAGVSQTPSNKVTEKGKYVELRCDPISGHTALYWYRQSLGQGPEFLIYFQGTGAADDSGLPNDRFFAVRPEGSVSTLKIQRTERGDSAVYLCASSLDSRGYTFGSGTRLTVV.

In DNA, the CDR3 is TGCAGTGCTAGTGAGGGGCGGACGGAGCAGTACTTC. Protein: CSASEGRTEQYF. The genes are TRBV20-1 and TRBJ2-7; perhaps D is TRBD1 or TRBD2 (5 bases each). CDR3 length equals 12 residues. Trimming took off 3 bases at V and 7 bases at J, with 13 bases between the two ends. Germline V gene data show CDR1 as DFQATT and CDR2 as SNEGSKA (reference sequence).

This clone was counted a single time. The J gene is TRBJ2-7, the V gene TRBV15; TRBD2 might be the D (6 bases). Germline V CDR1 and CDR2: LNHNV, YYDKDF (reference sequence). The CDR3 spans 17 residues. V lost 3 bases, J lost 3 bases, and 21 bases lay in between. The CDR3: CATSSPQLAPGLYEQYF. The CDR3 DNA sequence: TGTGCCACCAGCAGTCCGCAACTAGCTCCGGGCCTCTACGAGCAGTACTTC. Full variable domain (rest looked up from reference TRBV15 and TRBJ2-7): DAMVIQNPRYQVTQFGKPVTLSCSQTLNHNVMYWYQQKSSQAPKLLFHYYDKDFNNEADTPDNFQSRRPNTSFCFLDIRSPGLGDTAMYLCATSSPQLAPGLYEQYFGPGTRLTVT.

V usage is TRBV5-1 and J usage is TRBJ2-1, with 8 positions matching TRBD1. This CDR3 has 16 amino acids. Looked up from germline, CDR1 is SGHRS and CDR2 is YFSETQ. V gave up 1 base and J gave up 1 base; unmatched junction bases: 4. The CDR3 here is CASSLRGQGSYNEQFF. CDR3 in DNA: TGCGCCAGCAGCTTGCGAGGACAGGGATCCTACAATGAGCAGTTCTTC.

This chain links TRBV5-1 with TRBJ1-2; 10 positions agree with TRBD1. Unmatched junction bases numbered 7, after V lost 5 bases and J lost 6 bases. Germline CDR1 and CDR2: SGHRS and YFSETQ. The CDR3 covers 14 residues. CDR3 sequence reads: CASRSGQGKDGYTF. Here the CDR3 DNA reads TGCGCCAGCAGATCGGGACAGGGGAAGGATGGCTACACCTTC.

The chain uses TRBV5-5 and TRBJ2-1; a weak D match, TRBD2 (7 bases). Germline-derived CDR1 and CDR2 are SGHKS and YYEKEE (reference sequence). The V end lost 5 bases, the J end lost 6 bases, and 18 bases lay between the germline ends. The CDR3 sequence is 15 residues long. Here the CDR3 DNA reads TGTGCCAGCAGATCCTCGGGGGGCGCCTTCAATGAGCAGTTCTTC. Its protein is CASRSSGGAFNEQFF. Full variable domain (rest looked up from reference TRBV5-5 and TRBJ2-1): DAGVTQSPTHLIKTRGQQVTLRCSPISGHKSVSWYQQVLGQGPQFIFQYYEKEERGRGNFPDRFSARQFPNYSSELNVNALLLGDSALYLCASRSSGGAFNEQFFGPGTRLTVL.

The chain uses TRBV3-1 (or the pseudogene TRBV3-2) and TRBJ2-7, with 8 bases lining up with TRBD1. V dropped 6 bases and J dropped 7; count of bases not matched to a gene: 8. The CDR3 covers 13 residues. Germline assignment: CDR1 LGHDT and CDR2 YNNKEL (reference sequence). The CDR3 here is CASRRATGGEQYF. CDR3 sequence (DNA): TGTGCCAGCAGGCGAGCTACAGGGGGTGAGCAGTACTTC.

This rearrangement joins TRBV6-2 or TRBV6-3 to TRBJ1-1; 9 bases are a match to TRBD1. There are 14 residues in the CDR3. The V gene end was trimmed by 5 bases and the J gene end by 2 bases; junction bases not matched to a gene: 3. From germline, CDR1 is MNHEY and CDR2 SVGEGT. For the CDR3, the DNA is TGTGCCAGCAGTATACAGGGGGCCAACACTGAAGCTTTCTTT. This encodes CASSIQGANTEAFF.

The chain combines TRBV12-5 with TRBJ2-1; perhaps TRBD2 as D (5 bases). The CDR3 is made up of 16 amino acids. V was clipped by 0 bases and J by 5 bases, with 14 bases between them. Germline V gives CDR1 LGHNT, CDR2 FRNRAP. The CDR3 sequence is CASGLVPGNRNNEQFF. CDR3 coding DNA: TGTGCTAGTGGTTTGGTACCGGGGAACCGAAACAATGAGCAGTTCTTC.

This chain uses TRBV18 with TRBJ1-1, with D uncertain. V dropped 4 bases and J dropped 0 bases, with 6 bases sitting between them. The length of the CDR3 is 13 residues. The V gene's germline CDR1 is KGHSH and CDR2 LQKENI. CDR3 sequence (DNA): TGTGCCAGCTCACTCGGGATGAACACTGAAGCTTTCTTT. Amino acids: CASSLGMNTEAFF.

V and J are TRBV19 and TRBJ2-6, with TRBD1 identical over 8 bases. Germline lookup yields CDR1 LNHDA and CDR2 SQIVND (reference sequence). The trim removed 5 bases at V and 1 base at J, leaving 4 bases unmatched. The CDR3 contains 16 residues. The CDR3 protein is CASSSTGASGANVLTF. The CDR3 DNA reads TGTGCCAGTAGTTCGACAGGGGCGTCTGGGGCCAACGTCCTGACTTTC.

This sequence joins TRBV19 and TRBJ2-7; a weak D match, TRBD2 (5 bases). CDR1 and CDR2 (germline): LNHDA, SQIVND (reference sequence). The CDR3 sequence is 13 residues long. With 5 bases removed from V and 5 bases from J, the gap between germline ends came to 13 bases. CDR3 sequence (DNA): TGTGCCAGTAGTTCCCGTGCGGAGGACGAGCAGTACTTC. Translating it yields CASSSRAEDEQYF.

The chain joins TRBV10-1 to TRBJ1-2, with D perhaps matching TRBD1 (5 bases). Germline-derived CDR1 and CDR2 are WNHNN and SYGVQD (reference sequence). Trimming cost V 7 bases and J 8 bases, with 20 bases left between them. The CDR3 is 14 residues long. The CDR3 loop is CASNWDSALGGYTF. For the CDR3, the DNA is TGCGCCAGCAACTGGGACTCAGCCTTGGGGGGCTACACCTTC.

The gene calls are TRBV19 and TRBJ1-1; TRBD1 might be the D (5 bases). Trimming took 5 bases from V and 9 from J, leaving 16 bases between them. Germline lookup yields CDR1 LNHDA and CDR2 SQIVND (reference sequence). This CDR3 is 13 amino acids long. The CDR3 DNA sequence: TGTGCCAGTAGTGAGCAGGGTTCCCTTCAAGCTTTCTTT. Translated, it gives CASSEQGSLQAFF.

The genes are TRBV18 and TRBJ1-4; no clear D gene. This CDR3 has 13 residues. Between the trimmed V and J ends, which lost 3 bases and 5 bases, there was a span of 7 bases. The germline CDR1 and CDR2 sequences are KGHSH and LQKENI. CDR3 sequence: CASSPNANEKLFF. The CDR3 nucleotides are TGTGCCAGCTCACCTAACGCGAATGAAAAACTGTTTTTT.

The V and J genes are TRBV7-8 and TRBJ2-3; TRBD2 aligns across 9 bases. The CDR3 has 15 amino acids. Germline V gene lookup returns CDR1 SGHVS and CDR2 FQNEAQ. V lost 4 bases to trimming and J lost 0 bases; unmatched junction nucleotides: 2. The CDR3 sequence: CASSSAGGSTDTQYF. The CDR3 nucleotides read TGTGCCAGCAGCTCAGCGGGAGGTAGCACAGATACGCAGTATTTT.

This clone has only one observation. The J gene is TRBJ2-7, the V gene TRBV13; D remains ambiguous. There are 12 residues in the CDR3. V gave up 5 bases and J gave up 0 bases, with 5 bases separating them. Germline-derived CDR1 and CDR2 are PRHDT and FYEKMQ (reference sequence). CDR3 amino acids: CASSHYSYEQYF. The CDR3 coding sequence is TGTGCCAGCAGCCACTACTCCTACGAGCAGTACTTC.